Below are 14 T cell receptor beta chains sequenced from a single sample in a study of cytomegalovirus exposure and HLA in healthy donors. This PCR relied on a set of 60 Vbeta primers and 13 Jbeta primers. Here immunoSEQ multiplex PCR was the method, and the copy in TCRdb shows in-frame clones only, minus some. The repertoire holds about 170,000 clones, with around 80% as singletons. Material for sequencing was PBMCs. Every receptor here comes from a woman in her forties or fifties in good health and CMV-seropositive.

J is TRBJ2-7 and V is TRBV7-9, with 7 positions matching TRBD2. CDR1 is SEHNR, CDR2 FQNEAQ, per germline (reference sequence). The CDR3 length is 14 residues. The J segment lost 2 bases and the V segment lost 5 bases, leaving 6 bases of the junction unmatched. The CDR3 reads CASSPTSEPYEQYF. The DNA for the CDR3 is TGTGCCAGCAGCCCAACTAGCGAGCCCTACGAGCAGTACTTC.

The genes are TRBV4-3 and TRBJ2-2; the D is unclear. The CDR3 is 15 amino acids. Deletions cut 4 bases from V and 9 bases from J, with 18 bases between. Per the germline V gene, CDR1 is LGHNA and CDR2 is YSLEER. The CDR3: CASSPRPDGDRELFF. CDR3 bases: TGCGCCAGCAGCCCACGGCCGGATGGAGACCGGGAGCTGTTTTTT.

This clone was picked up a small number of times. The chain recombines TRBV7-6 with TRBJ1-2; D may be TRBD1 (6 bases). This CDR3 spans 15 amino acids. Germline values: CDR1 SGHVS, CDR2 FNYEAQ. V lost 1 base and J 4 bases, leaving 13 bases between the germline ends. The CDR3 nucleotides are TGTGCCAGCAGCTTAGGGCGGGGGGCCGGCTATGGCTACACCTTC. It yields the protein CASSLGRGAGYGYTF.

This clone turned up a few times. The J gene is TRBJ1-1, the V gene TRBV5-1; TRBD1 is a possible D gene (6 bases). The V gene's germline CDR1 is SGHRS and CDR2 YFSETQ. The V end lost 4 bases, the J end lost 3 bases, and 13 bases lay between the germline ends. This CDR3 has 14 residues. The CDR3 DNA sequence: TGCGCCAGCAGCCGGGAGGGGGTCGACACTGAAGCTTTCTTT. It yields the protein CASSREGVDTEAFF.

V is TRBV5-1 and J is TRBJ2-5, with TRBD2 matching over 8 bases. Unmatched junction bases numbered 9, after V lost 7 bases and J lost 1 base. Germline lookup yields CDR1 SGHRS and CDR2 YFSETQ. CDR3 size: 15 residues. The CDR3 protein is CASVREGPPQETQYF. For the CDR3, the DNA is TGCGCCAGCGTCCGGGAGGGGCCCCCCCAAGAGACCCAGTACTTC. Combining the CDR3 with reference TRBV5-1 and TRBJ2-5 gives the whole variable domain KAGVTQTPRYLIKTRGQQVTLSCSPISGHRSVSWYQQTPGQGLQFLFEYFSETQRNKGNFPGRFSGRQFSNSRSEMNVSTLELGDSALYLCASVREGPPQETQYFGPGTRLLVL.

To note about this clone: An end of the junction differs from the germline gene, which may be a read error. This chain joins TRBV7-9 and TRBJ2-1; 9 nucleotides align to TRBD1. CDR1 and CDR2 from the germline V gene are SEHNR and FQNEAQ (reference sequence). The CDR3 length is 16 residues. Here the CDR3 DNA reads TGTTCCAGCAGCTTAACTGGCGGACAGGGGCCCAATGAGCAGTTCTTC. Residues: CSSSLTGGQGPNEQFF. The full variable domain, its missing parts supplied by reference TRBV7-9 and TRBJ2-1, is DTGVSQNPRHKITKRGQNVTFRCDPISEHNRLYWYRQTLGQGPEFLTYFQNEAQLEKSRLLSDRFSAERPKGSFSTLEIQRTEQGDSAMYLCSSSLTGGQGPNEQFFGPGTRLTVL.

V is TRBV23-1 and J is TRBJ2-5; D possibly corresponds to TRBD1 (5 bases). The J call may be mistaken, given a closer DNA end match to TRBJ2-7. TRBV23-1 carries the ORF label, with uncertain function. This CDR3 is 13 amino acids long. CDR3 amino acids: CASVHRSAYEQYF. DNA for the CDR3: TGCGCCAGCGTACACAGGAGTGCCTACGAGCAGTACTTC.

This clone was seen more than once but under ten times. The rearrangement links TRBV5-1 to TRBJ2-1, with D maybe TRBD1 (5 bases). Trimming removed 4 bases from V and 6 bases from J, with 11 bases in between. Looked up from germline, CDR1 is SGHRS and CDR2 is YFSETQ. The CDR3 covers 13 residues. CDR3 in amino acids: CASSQTARNEQFF. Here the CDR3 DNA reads TGCGCCAGCAGCCAGACAGCCCGCAATGAGCAGTTCTTC.

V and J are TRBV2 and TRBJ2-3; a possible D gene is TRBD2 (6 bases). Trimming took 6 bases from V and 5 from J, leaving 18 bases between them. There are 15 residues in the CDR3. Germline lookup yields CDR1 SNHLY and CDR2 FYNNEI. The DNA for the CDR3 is TGTGCCAGCAGCTCCCCAGATCACGGGGGAGATACGCAGTATTTT. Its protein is CASSSPDHGGDTQYF.

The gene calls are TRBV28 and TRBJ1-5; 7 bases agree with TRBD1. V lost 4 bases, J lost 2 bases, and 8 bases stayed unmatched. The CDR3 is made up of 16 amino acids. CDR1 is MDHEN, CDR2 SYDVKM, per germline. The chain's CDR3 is CASSSFRGQGNQPQHF. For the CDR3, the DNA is TGTGCCAGCAGTTCCTTTAGGGGGCAGGGCAATCAGCCCCAGCATTTT.

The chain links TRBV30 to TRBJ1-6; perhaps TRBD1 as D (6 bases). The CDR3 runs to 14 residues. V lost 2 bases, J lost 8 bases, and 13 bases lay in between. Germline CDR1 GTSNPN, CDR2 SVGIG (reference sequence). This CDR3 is CAWSRNRVDSPLHF. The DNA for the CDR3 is TGTGCCTGGAGTCGAAACAGGGTTGATTCACCCCTCCACTTT.

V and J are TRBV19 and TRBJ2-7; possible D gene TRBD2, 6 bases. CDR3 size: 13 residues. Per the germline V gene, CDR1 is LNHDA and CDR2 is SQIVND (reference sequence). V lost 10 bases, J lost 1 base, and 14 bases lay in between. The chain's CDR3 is CATTGGLSYEQYF. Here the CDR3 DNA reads TGTGCCACCACTGGAGGACTATCCTACGAGCAGTACTTC.

CDR3 sequence reads: CASIPRTGTGETQYF. The DNA of the CDR3 is TGTGCCAGCATCCCCCGGACAGGGACGGGAGAGACCCAGTACTTC. The chain employs TRBV28 and TRBJ2-5, with 8 bases matching TRBD1. Germline CDR1 is MDHEN and CDR2 is SYDVKM. The V segment lost 7 bases and the J segment 4 bases; nucleotides outside the gene matches: 11. The CDR3 sequence is 15 residues long.

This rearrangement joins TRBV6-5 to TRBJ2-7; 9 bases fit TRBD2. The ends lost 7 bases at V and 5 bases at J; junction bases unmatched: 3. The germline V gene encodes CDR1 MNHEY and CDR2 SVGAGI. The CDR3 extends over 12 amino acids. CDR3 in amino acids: CASKGGGDEQYF. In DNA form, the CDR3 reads TGTGCCAGCAAAGGCGGGGGGGACGAGCAGTACTTC.